The T cell receptor beta chain described here comes from a study of identical twins. TCRdb reprocessed the 5' RACE reads with MiXCR, giving one entry per CDR3 protein. The table includes hundreds of thousands of distinct CDR3 sequences, roughly 26% detected once. In its sample, this clonotype was seen a few times. These data were also filed under a second study, of T cells expressing NK-cell markers.

Material for sequencing was CD4+ T cells sorted from blood. The origin of this receptor is a woman aged 18-29 years in good health.

The CDR3 DNA is TGTGCCAGCAGCTCAATGAGGTGGCTCGGGAGGGGGAATGAGCAGTTCTTC. This sequence encodes CASSSMRWLGRGNEQFF. This rearrangement joins TRBV7-2 to TRBJ2-1, with TRBD2 identical over 8 bases. V was pared by 4 bases and J by 7 bases, with 15 bases of the junction left unmatched. CDR1 is SGHTA and CDR2 is FQGNSA in the germline V gene. The CDR3 length is 17 residues.